Listed below are T cell receptor beta chains from one sample, sequenced in a study of HIV-infected patients and healthy controls. In TCRdb, the 5' RACE reads were re-called with MiXCR into one record per CDR3 protein. The sample holds about 6,000 distinct CDR3 sequences, roughly 10% seen once. The specimen comprised blood, sampled before antiretroviral therapy. These receptors were collected from an adult with HIV infection. Each CDR3 is given without its conserved first and last residue.

j_gene: TRBJ2-1; v_gene: TRBV19; CDR3aa: ASSRPGTPSQF
j_gene: TRBJ2-1; v_gene: TRBV27; CDR3aa: ASSLATGGAYNEQF
j_gene: TRBJ2-5; v_gene: TRBV9; CDR3aa: ASSVDVWETQY
j_gene: TRBJ1-2; v_gene: TRBV5-1; CDR3aa: ASSEGQGYGYT
j_gene: TRBJ1-2; v_gene: TRBV6-6; CDR3aa: ASRQGSSIGYT
j_gene: TRBJ2-3; v_gene: TRBV19; CDR3aa: ASSISYVSTDTQY
j_gene: TRBJ2-2; v_gene: TRBV27; CDR3aa: ASSAVGTGLTGELF
j_gene: TRBJ2-3; v_gene: TRBV10-3; CDR3aa: AISPTTDTQY
j_gene: TRBJ1-5; v_gene: TRBV18; CDR3aa: ASSPRGAPGQPQH
j_gene: TRBJ2-7; v_gene: TRBV27; CDR3aa: ASSLAGTYEQY
j_gene: TRBJ2-1; v_gene: TRBV5-1; CDR3aa: ASSFGRGSYNEQF
j_gene: TRBJ1-6; v_gene: TRBV5-1; CDR3aa: ASRQGYSPLH
j_gene: TRBJ1-5; v_gene: TRBV19; CDR3aa: ASSIYLGNQPQH
j_gene: TRBJ1-1; v_gene: TRBV2; CDR3aa: ASREEGEAF
j_gene: TRBJ1-2; v_gene: TRBV4-1; CDR3aa: ASSQDGQAYYGYT
j_gene: TRBJ2-5; v_gene: TRBV12-5; CDR3aa: ASGEDRETQY
j_gene: TRBJ1-5; v_gene: TRBV15; CDR3aa: ATSAGLSNQPQH